The 23 T cell receptor beta chains below all came from one sample that was sequenced in a study of T cell responses to AZD1222 COVID-19 vaccine (dated by TCRdb to about 2021). The time point label on this specimen signifies: baseline before first vaccination. To prepare the library, the immunoSEQ multiplex PCR assay was applied. TCRdb carries this immuneACCESS record with in-frame sequences only. Its versions omit some clonotypes, under half of them owing to an unresolved V gene in the studies checked, with the rest unexplained. Across this sample there are more than 60,000 clones, with around 90% seen only once. Roughly a quarter of the sample rests with the top ten. Source: peripheral blood, taken on day 0 of AZD1222 vaccination. These TCRs come from an adult in good health.

The chain is built from TRBV7-8 and TRBJ2-3; 7 bases align to TRBD2. The trim removed 2 bases at V and 4 bases at J, leaving 12 bases unmatched. Germline V gene sequence: CDR1 SGHVS, CDR2 FQNEAQ. The CDR3 is made up of 17 amino acids. CDR3 bases: TGTGCCAGCAGCTTATCCCAGACTAGCTGGAGAGCAGATACGCAGTATTTT. This codes for CASSLSQTSWRADTQYF.

This clone was seen only once. The CDR3 DNA sequence: TGTGCCAGCAGTTCACATCCTTCCAAGAACACTGAAGCTTTCTTT. This sequence encodes CASSSHPSKNTEAFF. The chain uses TRBV6-5 and TRBJ1-1; D gene ambiguous. With 4 bases removed from V and 1 base from J, the gap between germline ends came to 13 bases. Per the germline V gene, CDR1 is MNHEY and CDR2 is SVGAGI. The CDR3 contains 15 residues.

The V call is TRBV19, the J call TRBJ2-7; D is uncertain. The CDR3 runs 14 residues. V lost 3 bases, J lost 0 bases, and 9 bases lay in between. In germline, CDR1 is LNHDA, CDR2 SQIVND (reference sequence). The DNA for the CDR3 is TGTGCCAGTAGTATTGACTCGAGCTCCTACGAGCAGTACTTC. This sequence encodes CASSIDSSSYEQYF.

CDR3 in amino acids: CASSLDPGGTEAFF. As DNA, the CDR3 is TGTGCCAGCAGCTTAGACCCGGGCGGCACTGAAGCTTTCTTT. The J gene is TRBJ1-1, the V gene TRBV11-1; D gene uncertain. Germline lookup yields CDR1 SGHAT and CDR2 FQDESV (reference sequence). CDR3 length equals 14 residues. V gave up 1 base and J gave up 4 bases, with 10 bases separating them. The full variable domain, rest sourced from reference TRBV11-1 and TRBJ1-1, is EAEVAQSPRYKITEKSQAVAFWCDPISGHATLYWYRQILGQGPELLVQFQDESVVDDSQLPKDRFSAERLKGVDSTLKIQPAELGDSAMYLCASSLDPGGTEAFFGQGTRLTVV.

This chain joins TRBV4-2 and TRBJ1-4; 9 bases map to TRBD1. CDR3 length: 13 residues. Trimming took 3 bases from V and 8 from J; bases not matched to a gene: 1. CDR1 is LGHNA, CDR2 YNFKEQ, per germline. CDR3 loop: CASSQGTGEKLFF. The CDR3 DNA sequence: TGTGCCAGCAGCCAGGGGACAGGGGAAAAACTGTTTTTT.

V usage is TRBV28 and J usage is TRBJ1-1; tentatively, D is TRBD1 (6 bases). CDR1 and CDR2 from the germline V gene are MDHEN and SYDVKM. The CDR3 contains 16 residues. Deletions cut 4 bases from V and 5 bases from J, with 20 bases between. Written as DNA, the CDR3 is TGTGCCAGCAGTTCCCCGCTTAGACAGGAGAGGACTGAAGCTTTCTTT. As protein: CASSSPLRQERTEAFF.

This chain connects TRBV10-3 to TRBJ2-2; TRBD1 matches at 8 bases. Germline values: CDR1 ENHRY, CDR2 SYGVKD. V was pared by 8 bases and J by 6 bases, with 8 bases of the junction left unmatched. CDR3 length: 14 residues. CDR3 amino acids: CAIAGTGFAGELFF. The DNA of the CDR3 is TGTGCCATCGCGGGGACAGGTTTTGCCGGGGAGCTGTTTTTT.

The rearrangement joins TRBV7-8 to TRBJ2-1, with a weak D call TRBD1 (6 bases). V lost 8 bases, J lost 4 bases, and 18 bases lay in between. Looked up from germline, CDR1 is SGHVS and CDR2 is FQNEAQ. CDR3 size: 15 residues. The CDR3 region is CASSPLTGIYNEQFF. CDR3 DNA: TGTGCCAGCTCCCCCCTAACAGGGATATACAATGAGCAGTTCTTC.

The sample holds one count of this clone. The chain joins TRBV11-2 to TRBJ1-1; D gene ambiguous. CDR3 length: 14 amino acids. V lost 2 bases and J lost 6, with 13 bases in between. The germline CDR1 and CDR2 sequences are SGHAT and FQNNGV. The DNA of the CDR3 is TGTGCCAGCAGCTTAAGGGTGGGTAACCCTGAAGCTTTCTTT. Translation: CASSLRVGNPEAFF.

This clone is a singleton in its sample. J is TRBJ2-1 and V is TRBV30; the match to TRBD2 covers 7 bases. This CDR3 contains 15 residues. Germline assignment: CDR1 GTSNPN and CDR2 SVGIG (reference sequence). The ends lost 5 bases at V and 5 bases at J; junction bases unmatched: 12. The CDR3 coding sequence is TGTGCCTGGGGTTCTGGCGGGAGTTTCAACAATGAGCAGTTCTTC. Protein sequence: CAWGSGGSFNNEQFF.

This clone appeared once. This chain joins TRBV7-3 and TRBJ1-6; D is possibly TRBD1 (5 bases). V was shortened by 3 bases and J by 9 bases, with 15 bases between the two germline ends. Looked up from germline, CDR1 is SGHTA and CDR2 is FQGTGA. The CDR3 length is 15 residues. In nucleotides, the CDR3 is TGTGCCAGCAGCTTGGAAGGACATATTATTTCACCCCTCCACTTT. It is translated as CASSLEGHIISPLHF.

The CDR3 loop is CASIPTSENTGELFF. DNA for the CDR3: TGCGCCAGCATTCCGACTAGCGAGAACACCGGGGAGCTGTTTTTT. The chain links TRBV10-2 to TRBJ2-2, with 8 bases aligning to TRBD2. The V segment lost 7 bases and the J segment 1 base; nucleotides outside the gene matches: 5. Germline CDR1 WSHSY, CDR2 SAAADI. The CDR3 sequence is 15 residues long.

The count of this clone is one. The CDR3 coding sequence is TGTGCCAGCGGGTTTGGGACACTTAATCAGCCCCAGCATTTT. Translated: CASGFGTLNQPQHF. The chain has TRBV7-8 and TRBJ1-5, with D possibly matching TRBD1 (6 bases). Between the trimmed V and J ends, which lost 8 bases and 4 bases, there was a span of 15 bases. Per the germline V gene, CDR1 is SGHVS and CDR2 is FQNEAQ. This CDR3 spans 14 amino acids.

V is TRBV19 and J is TRBJ1-1, with 9 bases lining up with TRBD1. Germline trimming cut 4 bases from V and 5 bases from J; bases unmatched to any gene: 8. The length of the CDR3 is 15 residues. Germline V gives CDR1 LNHDA, CDR2 SQIVND (reference sequence). CDR3 protein: CASSTPDRGRTEAFF. The DNA of the CDR3 is TGTGCCAGTAGTACCCCCGACAGGGGGAGGACTGAAGCTTTCTTT.

The V call is TRBV18, the J call TRBJ1-5; D perhaps matches TRBD1 (6 bases). From germline, CDR1 is KGHSH and CDR2 LQKENI. The CDR3 totals 16 residues. V was clipped by 5 bases and J by 3 bases, with 17 bases between them. The CDR3: CASSSLGGADNQPQHF. The CDR3 bases are TGTGCCAGCTCATCCCTAGGGGGAGCAGACAATCAGCCCCAGCATTTT.

CDR3 in DNA: TGTGCCAGTAGTATCGGGACAGGGTCTTACAATGAGCAGTTCTTC. Its protein product is CASSIGTGSYNEQFF. The chain links TRBV19 to TRBJ2-1, with 9 bases identical to TRBD1. The length of the CDR3 is 15 residues. V shed 3 bases and J 4 bases; nucleotides not matched to a gene: 4. Germline CDR1 LNHDA, CDR2 SQIVND (reference sequence).

This clone was counted between two and nine times. The CDR3 nucleotides read TGTGCCAGCAGCTCCGCCTCTAGCGTGGGAGAGACCCAGTACTTC. Translation gives CASSSASSVGETQYF. V usage is TRBV7-2 and J usage is TRBJ2-5; tentatively, D is TRBD2 (6 bases). V gave up 4 bases and J gave up 4 bases, with 16 bases separating them. The germline gives CDR1 SGHTA, CDR2 FQGNSA. CDR3 size: 15 residues.

The chain recombines TRBV5-1 with TRBJ2-3; 12 nucleotides match TRBD2. The CDR3 runs 17 residues. Germline CDR1 reads SGHRS; CDR2 reads YFSETQ. After removal of 4 bases from V and 2 bases from J, the junction contained 8 bases not matched to a gene. CDR3 DNA: TGCGCCAGCAGCCGCACACTAGCGGGAGGCGCCACAGATACGCAGTATTTT. Translation gives CASSRTLAGGATDTQYF. Filled out from reference TRBV5-1 and TRBJ2-3, the complete variable domain reads KAGVTQTPRYLIKTRGQQVTLSCSPISGHRSVSWYQQTPGQGLQFLFEYFSETQRNKGNFPGRFSGRQFSNSRSEMNVSTLELGDSALYLCASSRTLAGGATDTQYFGPGTRLTVL.

The CDR3 here is CASSQDLGFSGRYEQYF. CDR3 nucleotide sequence: TGCGCCAGCAGCCAAGATCTAGGGTTCTCCGGACGCTACGAGCAGTACTTC. The chain couples TRBV4-3 to TRBJ2-7; D uncertain. Per germline, CDR1 LGHNA and CDR2 YSLEER. This CDR3 spans 17 amino acids. V was clipped by 0 bases and J by 3 bases, with 18 bases between them.

This clone has only a few counts. The genes are TRBV4-1 and TRBJ2-7, with D possibly being TRBD1 or TRBD2 (5 bases each). This CDR3 comprises 16 residues. Trimming cost V 0 bases and J 0 bases, with 12 bases left between them. Germline CDR1 reads MGHRA; CDR2 reads YSYEKL. In DNA form, the CDR3 reads TGCGCCAGCAGCCAAGAGGGTTCAGGGAGCTCCTACGAGCAGTACTTC. Its translation is CASSQEGSGSSYEQYF.

J is TRBJ1-4 and V is TRBV21-1. TRBV21-1 is a pseudogene. The CDR3 has 15 residues. The CDR3 protein is CASSRVRGRNEKLFF. For the CDR3, the DNA is TGTGCCAGCAGCAGGGTTCGGGGGCGAAATGAAAAACTGTTTTTT.

The chain carries TRBV11-2 and TRBJ2-1, with D maybe TRBD2 (6 bases). Germline lookup yields CDR1 SGHAT and CDR2 FQNNGV. Trimming cost V 6 bases and J 0 bases, with 12 bases left between them. The CDR3 has 15 residues. The DNA of the CDR3 is TGTGCCAGCAGAGGACTACAGAGCTCCTACAATGAGCAGTTCTTC. It encodes CASRGLQSSYNEQFF.

The rearrangement uses TRBV6-5 and TRBJ2-3; 9 nucleotides line up with TRBD1. Trimming at V came to 4 bases and at J to 4 bases, leaving 6 bases not matched to a gene. The germline gives CDR1 MNHEY, CDR2 SVGAGI. The CDR3 consists of 15 residues. CDR3: CASSLGQGVADTQYF. CDR3 nucleotide sequence: TGTGCCAGCAGTTTGGGACAGGGCGTGGCAGATACGCAGTATTTT.